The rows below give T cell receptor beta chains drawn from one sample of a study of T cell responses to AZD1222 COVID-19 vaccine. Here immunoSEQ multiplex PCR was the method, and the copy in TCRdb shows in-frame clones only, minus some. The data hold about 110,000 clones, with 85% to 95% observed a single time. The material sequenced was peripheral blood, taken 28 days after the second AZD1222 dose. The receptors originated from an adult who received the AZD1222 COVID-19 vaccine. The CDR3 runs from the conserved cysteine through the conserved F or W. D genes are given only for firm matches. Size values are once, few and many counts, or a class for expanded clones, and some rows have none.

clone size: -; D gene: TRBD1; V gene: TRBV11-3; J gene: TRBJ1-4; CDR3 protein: CASSIFLGQGPIKEKLFF; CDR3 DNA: TGTGCCAGCAGCATTTTCCTCGGACAGGGACCCATAAAAGAAAAACTGTTTTTT
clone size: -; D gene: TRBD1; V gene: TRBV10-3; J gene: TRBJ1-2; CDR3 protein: CATSRSGQGLDTF; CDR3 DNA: TGTGCCACCAGCAGATCCGGACAGGGATTGGATACCTTC
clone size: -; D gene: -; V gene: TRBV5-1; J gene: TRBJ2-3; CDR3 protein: CASSLAPEFHQYF; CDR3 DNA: TGCGCCAGCAGCTTGGCCCCCGAATTTCATCAGTATTTT
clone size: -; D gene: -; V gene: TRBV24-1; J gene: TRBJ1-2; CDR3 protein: CATPVGHSGYTF; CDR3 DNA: TGTGCCACCCCGGTGGGGCATTCAGGCTACACCTTC
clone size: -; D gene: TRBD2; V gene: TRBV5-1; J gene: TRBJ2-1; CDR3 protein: CASSLGNSGAGFF; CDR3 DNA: TGCGCCAGCAGCTTGGGGAATAGCGGGGCGGGGTTCTTC
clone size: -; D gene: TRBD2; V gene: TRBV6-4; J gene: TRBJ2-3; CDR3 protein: CASSDLAGGTDTQYF; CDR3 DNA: TGTGCCAGCAGTGATTTAGCGGGGGGCACAGATACGCAGTATTTT
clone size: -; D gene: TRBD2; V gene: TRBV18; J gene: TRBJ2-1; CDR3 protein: CASSLGEGLAVPEQFF; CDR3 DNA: TGTGCCAGCTCATTGGGGGAGGGACTAGCGGTTCCTGAGCAGTTCTTC
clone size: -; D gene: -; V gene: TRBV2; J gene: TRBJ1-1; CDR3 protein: CASTYPAGRDTEAFF; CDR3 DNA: TGTGCCAGCACTTACCCCGCGGGGCGAGACACTGAAGCTTTCTTT
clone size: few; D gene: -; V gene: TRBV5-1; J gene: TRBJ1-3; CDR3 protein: CASSPSTVSSGNTIYF; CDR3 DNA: TGCGCCAGCAGCCCCTCGACAGTCAGCTCTGGAAACACCATATATTTT
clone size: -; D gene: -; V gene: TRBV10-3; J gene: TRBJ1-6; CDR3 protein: CAISESVLSSYNSPLHF; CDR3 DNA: TGTGCCATCAGTGAGTCTGTGCTGAGCTCCTATAATTCACCCCTCCACTTT
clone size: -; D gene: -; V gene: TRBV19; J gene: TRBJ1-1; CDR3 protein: CASSIYWGENTEAFF; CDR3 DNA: TGTGCCAGTAGTATTTACTGGGGCGAGAACACTGAAGCTTTCTTT
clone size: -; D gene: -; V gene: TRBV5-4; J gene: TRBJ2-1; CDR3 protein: CASSLGSEPYNEQFF; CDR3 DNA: TGTGCCAGCAGCCTTGGTAGCGAGCCCTACAATGAGCAGTTCTTC
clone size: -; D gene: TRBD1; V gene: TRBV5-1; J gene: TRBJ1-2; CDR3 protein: CASSLARGQAEYGYTF; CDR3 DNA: TGCGCCAGCAGCTTGGCCCGAGGACAGGCTGAGTATGGCTACACCTTC
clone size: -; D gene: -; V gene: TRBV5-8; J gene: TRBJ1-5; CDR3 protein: CASSLRWGSQHF; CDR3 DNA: TGTGCCAGCAGCTTAAGATGGGGGTCTCAGCATTTT
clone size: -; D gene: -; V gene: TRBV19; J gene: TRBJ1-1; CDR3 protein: CATRFKGSPEAFF; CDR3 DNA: TGTGCCACCCGATTTAAGGGTTCCCCTGAAGCTTTCTTT
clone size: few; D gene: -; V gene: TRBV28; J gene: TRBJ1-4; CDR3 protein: CASSLAGFGEKLFF; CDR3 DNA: TGTGCCAGCAGCCTAGCGGGGTTCGGGGAAAAACTGTTTTTT
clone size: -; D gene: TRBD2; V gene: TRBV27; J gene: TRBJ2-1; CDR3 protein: CASRIAGGGDEQFF; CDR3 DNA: TGTGCCAGCCGGATAGCGGGAGGGGGGGATGAGCAGTTCTTC
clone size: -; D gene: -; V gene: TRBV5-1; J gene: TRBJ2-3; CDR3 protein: CASKEGTDTQYF; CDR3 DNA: TGCGCCAGCAAGGAAGGTACAGATACGCAGTATTTT
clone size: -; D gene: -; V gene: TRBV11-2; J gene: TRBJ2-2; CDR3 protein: CASSPIGMRSNTGELFF; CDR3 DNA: TGTGCCAGCAGCCCCATCGGTATGCGATCGAACACCGGGGAGCTGTTTTTT
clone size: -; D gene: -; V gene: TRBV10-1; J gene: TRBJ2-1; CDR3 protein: CASSGYFYNEQFF; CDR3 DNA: TGCGCCAGCAGCGGCTACTTCTACAATGAGCAGTTCTTC
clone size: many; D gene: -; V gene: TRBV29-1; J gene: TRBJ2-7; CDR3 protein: CSVEDQNLSYEQYF; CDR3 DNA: TGCAGCGTTGAAGATCAAAACCTCTCCTACGAGCAGTACTTC
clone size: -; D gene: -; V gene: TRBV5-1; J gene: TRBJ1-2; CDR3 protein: CASSLGIFQGKTNYGYTF; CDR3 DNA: TGCGCCAGCAGCTTGGGGATATTCCAGGGGAAAACTAACTATGGCTACACCTTC
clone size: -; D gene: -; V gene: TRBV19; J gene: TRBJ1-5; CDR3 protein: CASSIPVGRANQPQHF; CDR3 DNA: TGTGCCAGTAGTATTCCGGTTGGCAGGGCAAATCAGCCCCAGCATTTT
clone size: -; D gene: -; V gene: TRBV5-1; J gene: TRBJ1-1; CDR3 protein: CASTGDTEAFF; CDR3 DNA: TGCGCCAGCACGGGGGACACAGAAGCTTTCTTT
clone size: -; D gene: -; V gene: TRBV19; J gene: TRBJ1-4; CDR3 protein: CASSPLDLSAEKLFF; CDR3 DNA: TGTGCCAGTAGTCCACTCGACCTGAGTGCTGAAAAACTGTTTTTT
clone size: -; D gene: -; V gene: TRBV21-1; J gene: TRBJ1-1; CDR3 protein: CASSKFTANTEAFF; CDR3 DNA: TGTGCCAGCAGCAAATTTACAGCGAACACTGAAGCTTTCTTT
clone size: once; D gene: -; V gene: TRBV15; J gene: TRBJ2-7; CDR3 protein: CATSRDLGGLYEQYF; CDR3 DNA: TGTGCCACCAGCAGAGATTTGGGGGGCTTATACGAGCAGTACTTC
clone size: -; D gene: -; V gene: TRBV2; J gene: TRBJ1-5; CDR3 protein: CASRGGGHRDNQPQHF; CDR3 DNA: TGTGCCAGCAGAGGGGGGGGTCACAGAGACAATCAGCCCCAGCATTTT
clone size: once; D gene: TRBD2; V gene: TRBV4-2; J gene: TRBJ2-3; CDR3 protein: CASSRGLAGGLITDTQYF; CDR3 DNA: TGTGCCAGCAGCCGAGGACTAGCGGGGGGCTTGATCACAGATACGCAGTATTTT
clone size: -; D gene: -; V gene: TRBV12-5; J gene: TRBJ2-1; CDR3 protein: CASGLAGVLGEQFF; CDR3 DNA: TGTGCTAGTGGTTTGGCGGGAGTATTAGGTGAGCAGTTCTTC
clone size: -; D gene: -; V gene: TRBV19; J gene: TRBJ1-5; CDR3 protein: CASSITKGSNQPQHF; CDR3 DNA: TGTGCCAGTAGTATTACTAAGGGTTCGAATCAGCCCCAGCATTTT
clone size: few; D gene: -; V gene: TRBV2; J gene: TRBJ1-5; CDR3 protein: CASWAGNSNQPQHF; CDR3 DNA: TGTGCCAGCTGGGCGGGGAATAGCAATCAGCCCCAGCATTTT
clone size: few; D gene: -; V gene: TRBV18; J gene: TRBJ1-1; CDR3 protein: CASSGGWDTEAFF; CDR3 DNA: TGTGCCAGCTCTGGCGGGTGGGACACTGAAGCTTTCTTT
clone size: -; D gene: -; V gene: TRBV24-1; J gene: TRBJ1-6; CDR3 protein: CATPHIGGSPLHF; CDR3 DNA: TGTGCCACCCCCCATATCGGGGGATCACCCCTCCACTTT
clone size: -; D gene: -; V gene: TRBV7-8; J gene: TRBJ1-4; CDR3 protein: CASSRSVTTNEKLFF; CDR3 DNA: TGTGCCAGCAGCCGATCAGTTACAACTAATGAAAAACTGTTTTTT
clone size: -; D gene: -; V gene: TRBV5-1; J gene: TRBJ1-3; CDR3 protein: CASRSSGNTIYF; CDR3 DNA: TGCGCCAGTCGGAGCTCTGGAAACACCATATATTTT
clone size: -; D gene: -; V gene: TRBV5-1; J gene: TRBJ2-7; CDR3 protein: CASSFGPYEQYF; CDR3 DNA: TGCGCCAGCAGCTTTGGACCCTACGAGCAGTACTTC
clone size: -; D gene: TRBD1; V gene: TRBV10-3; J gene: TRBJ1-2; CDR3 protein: CAISDSVGQGPRDYGYTF; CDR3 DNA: TGTGCCATCAGTGATTCCGTGGGACAGGGACCGCGGGACTATGGCTACACCTTC
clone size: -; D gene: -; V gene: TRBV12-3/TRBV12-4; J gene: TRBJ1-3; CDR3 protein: CASHLAGSNTIYF; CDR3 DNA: TGTGCCAGCCACCTGGCGGGGAGCAACACCATATATTTT
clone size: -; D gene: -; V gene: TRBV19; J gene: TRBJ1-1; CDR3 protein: CASSASVGTEAFF; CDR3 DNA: TGTGCCAGTAGTGCCTCGGTCGGAACTGAAGCTTTCTTT
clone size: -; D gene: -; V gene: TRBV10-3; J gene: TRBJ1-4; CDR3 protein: CASTNQVPATNEKLFF; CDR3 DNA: TGTGCCAGTACCAATCAGGTGCCTGCAACTAATGAAAAACTGTTTTTT